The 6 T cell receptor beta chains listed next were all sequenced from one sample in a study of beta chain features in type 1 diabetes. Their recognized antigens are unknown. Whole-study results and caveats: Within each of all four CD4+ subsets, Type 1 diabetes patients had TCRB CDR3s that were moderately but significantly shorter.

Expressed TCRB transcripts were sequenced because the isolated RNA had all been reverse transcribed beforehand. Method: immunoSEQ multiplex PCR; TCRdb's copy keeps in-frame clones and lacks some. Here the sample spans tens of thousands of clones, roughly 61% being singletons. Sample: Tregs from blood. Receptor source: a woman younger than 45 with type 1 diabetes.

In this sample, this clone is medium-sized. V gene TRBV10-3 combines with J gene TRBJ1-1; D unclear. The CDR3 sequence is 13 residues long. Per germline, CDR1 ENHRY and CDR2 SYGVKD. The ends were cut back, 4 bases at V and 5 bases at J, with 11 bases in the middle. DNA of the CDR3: TGTGCCATCAGTGCGGGGAAGGAAACTGAAGCTTTCTTT. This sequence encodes CAISAGKETEAFF.

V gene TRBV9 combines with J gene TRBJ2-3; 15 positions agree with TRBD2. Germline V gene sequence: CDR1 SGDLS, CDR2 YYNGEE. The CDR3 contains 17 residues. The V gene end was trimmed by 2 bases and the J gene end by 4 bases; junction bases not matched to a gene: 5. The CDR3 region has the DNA TGTGCCAGCAGCGTCGGGACTAGCGGGAGGAGGGCAGATACGCAGTATTTT. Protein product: CASSVGTSGRRADTQYF.

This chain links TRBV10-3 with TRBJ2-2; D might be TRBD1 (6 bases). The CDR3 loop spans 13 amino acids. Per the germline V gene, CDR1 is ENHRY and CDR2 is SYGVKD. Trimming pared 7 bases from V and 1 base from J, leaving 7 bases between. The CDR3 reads CAIKGQNTGELFF. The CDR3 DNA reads TGTGCCATCAAGGGACAGAACACCGGGGAGCTGTTTTTT.

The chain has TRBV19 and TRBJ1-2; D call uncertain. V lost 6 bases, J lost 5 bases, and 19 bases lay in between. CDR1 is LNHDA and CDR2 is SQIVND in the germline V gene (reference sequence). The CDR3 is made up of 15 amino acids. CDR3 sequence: CASRAPYGLWYGYTF. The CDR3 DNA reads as TGTGCCAGTAGAGCTCCCTACGGGTTATGGTATGGCTACACCTTC.

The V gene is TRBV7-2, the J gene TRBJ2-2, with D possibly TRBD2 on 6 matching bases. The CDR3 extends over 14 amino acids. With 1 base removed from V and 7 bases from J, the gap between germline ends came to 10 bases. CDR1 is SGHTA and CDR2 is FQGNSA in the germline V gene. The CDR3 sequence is CASSLGIGSGELFF. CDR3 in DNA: TGTGCCAGCAGCTTAGGAATCGGGAGCGGGGAGCTGTTTTTT.

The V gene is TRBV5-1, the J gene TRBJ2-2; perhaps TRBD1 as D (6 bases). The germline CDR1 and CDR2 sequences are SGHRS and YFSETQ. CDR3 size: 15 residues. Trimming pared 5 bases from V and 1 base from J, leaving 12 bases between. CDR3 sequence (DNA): TGCGCCAGCAGGGATAAGACAGGGAACACCGGGGAGCTGTTTTTT. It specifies CASRDKTGNTGELFF.